This T cell receptor (beta chain) originates from a study of T-cell reconstitution after alpha-beta-depleted transplantation in children. V dropped 4 bases and J dropped 3; count of bases not matched to a gene: 7. Germline CDR1 is DFQATT and CDR2 is SNEGSKA (reference sequence). The CDR3 is made up of 15 amino acids. The study, taken as a whole, reports: It was reported that alpha-beta T cells came from several hundred expanded graft clones (about two months after transplant). Where some patients showed high TCRbeta diversity at day 60, it came from recipient T cells and thymic progenitors that had survived.

This sample's TCRbeta library carried unique molecular identifier barcodes. TCRdb called the PCR reads again in MiXCR, with one record for every CDR3 protein. Of about 580,000 distinct CDR3 sequences in the sample, 20% to 25% were seen once. On this clonotype itself: Its cognate antigen is unknown.

This chain joins TRBV20-1 and TRBJ1-2; 11 bases fit TRBD1. Sequencing used PBMCs, mostly from graft donor cells, obtained 360 days after TCRalphabeta/CD19-depleted stem cell transplant. This sequence originates from a boy under three years old who had a stem cell transplant for acute myeloid leukemia, so the T cells may come from the graft donor. The CDR3 region is CSATGTGGFDYGYTF. The CDR3 DNA reads as TGCAGTGCTACCGGGACAGGGGGATTCGACTATGGCTACACCTTC.